This is a list of T cell receptor beta chains from one sample in a study of neurological immune-mediated disorders. Using its own MiXCR run on the 5' RACE reads, TCRdb lists one record per CDR3 protein. The table includes about 70,000 distinct CDR3 sequences, 3.2% detected once. Sample: PBMCs. Receptors were obtained from a woman in her forties or fifties with multiple sclerosis. Each CDR3 is given with its conserved first and last residue. Each record gives: J gene, V gene, CDR3 protein.

j_call: TRBJ2-1; v_call: TRBV7-9; cdr3_aa: CASSLTEGTNEQFF
j_call: TRBJ2-6; v_call: TRBV15; cdr3_aa: CATYPGRISGANVLTF
j_call: TRBJ1-1; v_call: TRBV5-1; cdr3_aa: CASSLDSLGTEAFF
j_call: TRBJ1-6; v_call: TRBV6-5; cdr3_aa: CASRRVGNSPLHF
j_call: TRBJ1-1; v_call: TRBV27; cdr3_aa: CASSSLGGRGTLEAFF
j_call: TRBJ1-5; v_call: TRBV3-1; cdr3_aa: CASSQDSRDGQPQHF
j_call: TRBJ2-5; v_call: TRBV5-8; cdr3_aa: CASSLEGASGETQYF
j_call: TRBJ2-1; v_call: TRBV27; cdr3_aa: CASSKRATTYNEQFF
j_call: TRBJ1-5; v_call: TRBV7-2; cdr3_aa: CASSVRPGQGLSLGSNQPQHF
j_call: TRBJ2-1; v_call: TRBV20-1; cdr3_aa: CSARGTVFSYNEQFF
j_call: TRBJ1-1; v_call: TRBV7-2; cdr3_aa: CASRYLTPWRIVAEAFF
j_call: TRBJ1-5; v_call: TRBV9; cdr3_aa: CASSRDSYSNQPQHF
j_call: TRBJ2-1; v_call: TRBV20-1; cdr3_aa: CSASWRGNSNEQFF
j_call: TRBJ1-1; v_call: TRBV3-1; cdr3_aa: CASRQGDITEAFF
j_call: TRBJ2-5; v_call: TRBV20-1; cdr3_aa: CSARAEAGGLETQYF
j_call: TRBJ2-1; v_call: TRBV4-3; cdr3_aa: CASSQDRLAYNEQFF
j_call: TRBJ2-5; v_call: TRBV7-2; cdr3_aa: CASSLERRDSETQYF
j_call: TRBJ1-1; v_call: TRBV7-2; cdr3_aa: CASSFRDRGLVNTEAFF
j_call: TRBJ1-2; v_call: TRBV7-2; cdr3_aa: CASSLGHRGGGYTF
j_call: TRBJ2-1; v_call: TRBV7-9; cdr3_aa: CASSLAEPNEQFF
j_call: TRBJ1-2; v_call: TRBV12-3/TRBV12-4; cdr3_aa: CASSLSAGLNYGYTF
j_call: TRBJ2-2; v_call: TRBV7-6; cdr3_aa: CASSLAQPYTGELFF
j_call: TRBJ1-5; v_call: TRBV5-1; cdr3_aa: CASSDGGQPQHF
j_call: TRBJ2-7; v_call: TRBV7-9; cdr3_aa: CASSLGLDSYEQYF
j_call: TRBJ1-2; v_call: TRBV20-1; cdr3_aa: CSASRQNYGYTF
j_call: TRBJ2-1; v_call: TRBV11-2; cdr3_aa: CTSSPRQGSLNEQFF
j_call: TRBJ2-1; v_call: TRBV18; cdr3_aa: CASSAGTSGGQFF
j_call: TRBJ2-7; v_call: TRBV12-3/TRBV12-4; cdr3_aa: CASSFQGTGVYEQYF
j_call: TRBJ2-7; v_call: TRBV7-2; cdr3_aa: CASSSQGLGYEQYF
j_call: TRBJ1-1; v_call: TRBV21-1; cdr3_aa: CASSIRQGSGNTEAFF
j_call: TRBJ1-2; v_call: TRBV5-1; cdr3_aa: CASSSGGVGYGYTF
j_call: TRBJ2-3; v_call: TRBV5-1; cdr3_aa: CASGRGGSGTDTQYF
j_call: TRBJ1-2; v_call: TRBV20-1; cdr3_aa: CSAISPMDYGYTF
j_call: TRBJ2-1; v_call: TRBV5-1; cdr3_aa: CASSPGTSSYNEQFF
j_call: TRBJ2-7; v_call: TRBV5-1; cdr3_aa: CASSWSGGENEQYF
j_call: TRBJ2-1; v_call: TRBV11-3; cdr3_aa: CASSLSSNEQFF
j_call: TRBJ2-1; v_call: TRBV20-1; cdr3_aa: CSARPLGTPYEQFF
j_call: TRBJ2-3; v_call: TRBV7-6; cdr3_aa: CASSPTRIGDTQYF
j_call: TRBJ2-5; v_call: TRBV20-1; cdr3_aa: CSAPRTGEETQYF
j_call: TRBJ2-3; v_call: TRBV20-1; cdr3_aa: CSGWQGAKIRDTQYF
j_call: TRBJ2-1; v_call: TRBV29-1; cdr3_aa: CSVDRTSGSSNEQFF
j_call: TRBJ2-3; v_call: TRBV11-3; cdr3_aa: CASSPRPGLTDTQYF
j_call: TRBJ2-1; v_call: TRBV5-6; cdr3_aa: CASSLVLVLSSVSYNEQFF
j_call: TRBJ1-3; v_call: TRBV6-5; cdr3_aa: CASSYSGSASGNTIYF
j_call: TRBJ2-7; v_call: TRBV20-1; cdr3_aa: CSAPAGTSGGPYEQYF
j_call: TRBJ1-4; v_call: TRBV18; cdr3_aa: CASSPGTATNEKLFF
j_call: TRBJ1-1; v_call: TRBV7-2; cdr3_aa: CASSLGSQGSEAFF
j_call: TRBJ2-3; v_call: TRBV20-1; cdr3_aa: CSATKLAGRTDTQYF
j_call: TRBJ2-1; v_call: TRBV7-2; cdr3_aa: CASSFSGGSYNEQFF
j_call: TRBJ2-3; v_call: TRBV7-3; cdr3_aa: CASSSDSTDTQYF
j_call: TRBJ2-7; v_call: TRBV27; cdr3_aa: CASSRRQGARAYEQYF
j_call: TRBJ2-3; v_call: TRBV5-1; cdr3_aa: CASSFYGGAADTQYF
j_call: TRBJ2-7; v_call: TRBV5-1; cdr3_aa: CASSPGRSALSSYEQYF
j_call: TRBJ2-3; v_call: TRBV5-1; cdr3_aa: CASSNDGRPTDTQYF
j_call: TRBJ2-6; v_call: TRBV5-1; cdr3_aa: CASNPSGANVLTF
j_call: TRBJ2-7; v_call: TRBV5-1; cdr3_aa: CASSSHGGYEQYF